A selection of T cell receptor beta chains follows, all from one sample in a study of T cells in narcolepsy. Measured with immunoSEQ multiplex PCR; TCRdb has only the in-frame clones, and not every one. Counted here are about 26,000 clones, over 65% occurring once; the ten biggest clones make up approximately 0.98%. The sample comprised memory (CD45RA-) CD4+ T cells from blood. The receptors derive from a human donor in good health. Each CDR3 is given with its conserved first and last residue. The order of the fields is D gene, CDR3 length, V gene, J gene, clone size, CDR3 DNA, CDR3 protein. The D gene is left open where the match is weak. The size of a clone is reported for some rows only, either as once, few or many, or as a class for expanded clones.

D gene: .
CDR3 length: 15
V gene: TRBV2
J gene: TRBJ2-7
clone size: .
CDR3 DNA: TGTGCCAGCAGTGACGGCCGGGACGGGTCCTACGAGCAGTACTTC
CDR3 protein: CASSDGRDGSYEQYF

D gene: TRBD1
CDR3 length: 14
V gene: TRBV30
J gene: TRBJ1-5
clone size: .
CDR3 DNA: TGTGCCTGGAGCGTACAGGGGTATAGTCAGCCCCAGCATTTT
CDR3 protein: CAWSVQGYSQPQHF

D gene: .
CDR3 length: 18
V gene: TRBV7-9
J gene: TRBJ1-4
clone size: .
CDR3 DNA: TGTGCCAGCAGCTTATCGCGAGCCTTGGGTGGGCTTAATGAAAAACTGTTTTTT
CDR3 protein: CASSLSRALGGLNEKLFF

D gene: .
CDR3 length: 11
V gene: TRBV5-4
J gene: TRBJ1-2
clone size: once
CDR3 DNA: TGTGCCAGCAGGCAGAACTATGGCTACACCTTC
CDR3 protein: CASRQNYGYTF

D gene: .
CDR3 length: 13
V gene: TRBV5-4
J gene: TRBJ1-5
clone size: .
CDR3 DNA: TGTGCCAGCAGCTTGGGACGTAATCAGCCCCGGCATTTT
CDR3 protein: CASSLGRNQPRHF

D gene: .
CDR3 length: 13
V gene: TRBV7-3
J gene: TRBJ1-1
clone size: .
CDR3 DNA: TGTGCCAGCAGCCCAACCAGGGACACTGAAGCTTTCTTT
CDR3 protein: CASSPTRDTEAFF

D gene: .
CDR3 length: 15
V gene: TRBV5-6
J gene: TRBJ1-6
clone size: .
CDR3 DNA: TGTGCCAGCAACGGGCCGGGCAGTACTGGGTCACCCCTCCACTTT
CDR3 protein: CASNGPGSTGSPLHF

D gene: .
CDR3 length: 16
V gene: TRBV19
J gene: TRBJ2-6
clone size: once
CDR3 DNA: TGTGCCAGTAGTTTAGAGGGGAGAACCGGGGCCAACGTCCTGACTTTC
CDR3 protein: CASSLEGRTGANVLTF

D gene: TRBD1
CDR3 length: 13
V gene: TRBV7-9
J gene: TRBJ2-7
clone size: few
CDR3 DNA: TGTGCCAGCAGCATCGGGACAGGTGCTGACAGGCACTTC
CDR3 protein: CASSIGTGADRHF

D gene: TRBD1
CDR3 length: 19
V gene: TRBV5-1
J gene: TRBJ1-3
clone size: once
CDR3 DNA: TGCGCCAGCAGCTTGACCGGGACAGGGGGCAGTCACTCTGGAAACACCATATATTTT
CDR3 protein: CASSLTGTGGSHSGNTIYF

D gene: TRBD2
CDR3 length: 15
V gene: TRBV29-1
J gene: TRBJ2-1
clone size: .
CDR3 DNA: TGCAGCGTTGATTCGGCCGGGACTAGAGTGGGTGAGCAGTTCTTC
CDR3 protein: CSVDSAGTRVGEQFF

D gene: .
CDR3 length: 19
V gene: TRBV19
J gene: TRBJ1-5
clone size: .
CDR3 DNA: TGTGCCAGTAGTATTTTTTGGAACGGACAGAAACTTTCCAATCAGCCCCAGCATTTT
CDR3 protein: CASSIFWNGQKLSNQPQHF

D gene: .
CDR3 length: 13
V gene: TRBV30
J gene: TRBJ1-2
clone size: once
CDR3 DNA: TGTGCCTGGACTCGACCGCGGGAGTATGGCTACACCTTC
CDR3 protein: CAWTRPREYGYTF

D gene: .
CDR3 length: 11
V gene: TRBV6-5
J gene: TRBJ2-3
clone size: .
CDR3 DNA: TGTGCCAGCAGTTTTTCTGGTACGCAGTATTTT
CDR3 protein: CASSFSGTQYF

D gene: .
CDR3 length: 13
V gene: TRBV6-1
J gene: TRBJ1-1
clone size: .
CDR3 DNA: TGTGCCAGCAGGGGGCGGGGGAACACTGAAGCTTTCTTT
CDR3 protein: CASRGRGNTEAFF

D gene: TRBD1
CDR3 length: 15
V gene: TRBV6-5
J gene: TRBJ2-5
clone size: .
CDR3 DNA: TGTGCCAGCAGTCTACAGGGGGCTCTTTTAAGGACCCAGTACTTC
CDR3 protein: CASSLQGALLRTQYF

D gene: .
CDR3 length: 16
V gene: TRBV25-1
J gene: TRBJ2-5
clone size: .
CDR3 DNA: TGTGCCAGCAGTGAAAACGGCGGGAAAGAGCAAGAGACCCAGTACTTC
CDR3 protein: CASSENGGKEQETQYF

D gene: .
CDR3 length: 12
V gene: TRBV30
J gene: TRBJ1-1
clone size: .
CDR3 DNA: TGTGCCTGGAGGATCCAGAACACTGAAGCTTTCTTT
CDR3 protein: CAWRIQNTEAFF

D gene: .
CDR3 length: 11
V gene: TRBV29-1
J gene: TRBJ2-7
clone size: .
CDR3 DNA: TGCAGCGGCGAGAGCTTCGGCGAGCAGTACTTC
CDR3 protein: CSGESFGEQYF

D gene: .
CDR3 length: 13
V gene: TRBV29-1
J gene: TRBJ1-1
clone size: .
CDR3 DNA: TGCAGCGTTAATAGGGGGGGGACCACTGAAGCTTTCTTT
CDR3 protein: CSVNRGGTTEAFF

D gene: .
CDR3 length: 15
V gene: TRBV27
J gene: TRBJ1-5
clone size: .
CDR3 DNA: TGTGCCAGCAGTTTATCTCCGCGCCAGGGGCAGCCCCAGCATTTT
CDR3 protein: CASSLSPRQGQPQHF

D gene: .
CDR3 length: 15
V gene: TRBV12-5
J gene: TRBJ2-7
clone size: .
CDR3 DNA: TGTGCTAGTGGTTCCTACCGAGCAGGGCCCTACGAGCAGTACTTC
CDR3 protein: CASGSYRAGPYEQYF

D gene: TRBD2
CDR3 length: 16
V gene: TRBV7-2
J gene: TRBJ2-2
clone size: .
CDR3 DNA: TGTGCCAGCAGCCCTACTAGCGGGGTTGGGACCGGGGAGCTGTTTTTT
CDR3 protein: CASSPTSGVGTGELFF

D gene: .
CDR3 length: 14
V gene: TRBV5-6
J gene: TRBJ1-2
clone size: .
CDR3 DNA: TGTGCCAGCAGCCCGGGAACAGAGAACTATGGCTACACCTTC
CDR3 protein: CASSPGTENYGYTF

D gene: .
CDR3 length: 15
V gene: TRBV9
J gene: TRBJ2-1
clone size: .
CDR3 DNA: TGTGCCAGCAGCGTAGGGCGGGTGCATAACAATGAGCAGTTCTTC
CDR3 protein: CASSVGRVHNNEQFF

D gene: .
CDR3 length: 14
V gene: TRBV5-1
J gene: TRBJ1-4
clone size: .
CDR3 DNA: TGCGCCAGCAGGTTAGGGCAGGGTGCTGAAAAACTGTTTTTT
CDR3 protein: CASRLGQGAEKLFF

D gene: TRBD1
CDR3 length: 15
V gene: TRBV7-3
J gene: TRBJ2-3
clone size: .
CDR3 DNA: TGTGCCAGCAGCCCATGGGGACAGGGGCCAGATACGCAGTATTTT
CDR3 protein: CASSPWGQGPDTQYF

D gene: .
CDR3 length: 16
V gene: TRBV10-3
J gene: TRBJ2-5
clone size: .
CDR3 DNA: TGTGCCATCAGTGAGGGTATAGGGGGAGGTCAGGAGACCCAGTACTTC
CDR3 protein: CAISEGIGGGQETQYF

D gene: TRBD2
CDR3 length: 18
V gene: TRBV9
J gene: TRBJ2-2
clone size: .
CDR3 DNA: TGTGCCAGCAGCGTCGGGAGAAGCGGGAGGCTAAACACCGGGGAGCTGTTTTTT
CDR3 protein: CASSVGRSGRLNTGELFF

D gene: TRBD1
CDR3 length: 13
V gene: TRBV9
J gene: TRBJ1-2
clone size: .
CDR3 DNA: TGTGCCAGCAGCTACAGGGGAGGGGATGGCCACACCTTC
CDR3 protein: CASSYRGGDGHTF

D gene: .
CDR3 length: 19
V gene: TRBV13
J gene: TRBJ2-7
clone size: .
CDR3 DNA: TGTGCCAGCAGCTTATACCCCCTTCAAGAGGGGTACAGGCCCTACGAGCAGTACTTC
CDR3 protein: CASSLYPLQEGYRPYEQYF

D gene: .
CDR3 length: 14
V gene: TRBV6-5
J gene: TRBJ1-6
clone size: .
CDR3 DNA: TGTGCCAGCAGATCCAGCGTATATAATTCACCCCTCCACTTT
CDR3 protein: CASRSSVYNSPLHF

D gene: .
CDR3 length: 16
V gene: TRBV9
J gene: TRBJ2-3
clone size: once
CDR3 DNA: TGTGCCAGCAGCGTAGGCGGGGGGACAGGCACAGATACGCAGTATTTT
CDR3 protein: CASSVGGGTGTDTQYF

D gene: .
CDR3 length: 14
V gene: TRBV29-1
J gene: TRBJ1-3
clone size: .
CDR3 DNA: TGCAGCGCCGGATTCGCAGGCTCTGGAAACACCATATATTTT
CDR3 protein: CSAGFAGSGNTIYF

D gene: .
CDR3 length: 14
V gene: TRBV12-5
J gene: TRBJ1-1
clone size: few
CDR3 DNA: TGTGCTAGTGGTCCCGGGACATGGAACACTGAAGCTTTCTTT
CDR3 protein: CASGPGTWNTEAFF

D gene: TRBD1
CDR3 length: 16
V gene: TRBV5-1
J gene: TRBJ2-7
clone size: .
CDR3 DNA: TGCGCCAGCAGCTCAGAGACAGGGGGCGAAAGGAGCGAGCAGTACTTC
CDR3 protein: CASSSETGGERSEQYF

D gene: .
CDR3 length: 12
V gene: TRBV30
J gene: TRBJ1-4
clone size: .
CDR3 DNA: TGTGCCTGGAGTGACTACAGGGAGAAACTGTTTTTT
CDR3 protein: CAWSDYREKLFF

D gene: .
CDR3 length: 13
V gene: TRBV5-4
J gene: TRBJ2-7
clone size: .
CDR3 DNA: TGTGCCAGCACCATGAAGGGGGCCTACGAGCAGTACTTC
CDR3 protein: CASTMKGAYEQYF

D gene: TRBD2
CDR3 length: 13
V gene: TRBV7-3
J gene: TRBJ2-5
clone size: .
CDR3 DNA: TGTGCCAGCAGCTTCCGGGAGGGAGAGACCCAGTACTTC
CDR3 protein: CASSFREGETQYF

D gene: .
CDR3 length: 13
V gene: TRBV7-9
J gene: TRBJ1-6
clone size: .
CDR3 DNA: TGTGCCAGCAGCTTGGGGAGGGAGTCACCCCTCCACTTT
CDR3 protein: CASSLGRESPLHF

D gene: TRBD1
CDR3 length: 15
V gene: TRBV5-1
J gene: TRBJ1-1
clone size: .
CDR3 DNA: TGCGCCAGCAGCATAAACAGACAGGGCGGCACTGAAGCTTTCTTT
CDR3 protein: CASSINRQGGTEAFF

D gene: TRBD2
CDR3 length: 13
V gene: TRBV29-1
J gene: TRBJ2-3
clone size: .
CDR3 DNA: TGCAGCGTTGAAAGAGCGGGGGGTGATACGCAGTATTTT
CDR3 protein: CSVERAGGDTQYF

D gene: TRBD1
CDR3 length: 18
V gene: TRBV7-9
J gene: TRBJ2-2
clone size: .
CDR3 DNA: TGTGCCAGCAGCTTAGCCCCACGACAGGGGGCTCGGACCGGGGAGCTGTTTTTT
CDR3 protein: CASSLAPRQGARTGELFF

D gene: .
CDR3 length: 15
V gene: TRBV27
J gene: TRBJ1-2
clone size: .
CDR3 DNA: TGTGCCAGCAGCAACCGGGACACCGACCGGGGTGGCTACACCTTC
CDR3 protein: CASSNRDTDRGGYTF

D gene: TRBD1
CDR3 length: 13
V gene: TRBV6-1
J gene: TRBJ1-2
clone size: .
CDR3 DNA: TGTGCTACCCTGGCGACAGGGACATATGGCTACACCTTC
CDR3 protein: CATLATGTYGYTF

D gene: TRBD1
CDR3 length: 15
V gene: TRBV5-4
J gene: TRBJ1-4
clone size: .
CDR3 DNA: TGTGCCAGCAGCTTGGGGACAGGGGCTAATGAAAAACTGTTTTTT
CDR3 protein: CASSLGTGANEKLFF

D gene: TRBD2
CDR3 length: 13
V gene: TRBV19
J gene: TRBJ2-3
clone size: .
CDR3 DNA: TGTGCCAGTAAGGCTAGCGGACGGGATACGCAGTATTTT
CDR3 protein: CASKASGRDTQYF

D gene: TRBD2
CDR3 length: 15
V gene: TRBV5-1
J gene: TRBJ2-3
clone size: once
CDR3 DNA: TGCGCCAGCAGCTTGGGCAGCGGGGGGGCAGATACGCAGTATTTT
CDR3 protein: CASSLGSGGADTQYF

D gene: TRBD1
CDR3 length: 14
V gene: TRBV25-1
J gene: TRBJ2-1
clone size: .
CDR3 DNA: TGTGCCAGCAGTGAATGGCCAGGGGGCGCGGAGCAGTTCTTC
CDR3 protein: CASSEWPGGAEQFF

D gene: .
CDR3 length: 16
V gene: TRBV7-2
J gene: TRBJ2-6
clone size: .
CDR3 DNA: TGTGCCAGCAGCTTAGCAGGATTCTCTGGGGCCAACGTCCTGACTTTC
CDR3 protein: CASSLAGFSGANVLTF

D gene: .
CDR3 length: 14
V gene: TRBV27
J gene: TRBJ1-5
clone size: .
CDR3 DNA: TGTGCCAGCAGAACTTTCAGGGAGCGGCAGCCCCAGCATTTT
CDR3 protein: CASRTFRERQPQHF

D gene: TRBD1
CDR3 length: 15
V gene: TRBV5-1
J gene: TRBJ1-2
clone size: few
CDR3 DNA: TGCGCCAGCAGCTTCAGCCTACAGGGGAACTATGGCTACACCTTC
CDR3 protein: CASSFSLQGNYGYTF

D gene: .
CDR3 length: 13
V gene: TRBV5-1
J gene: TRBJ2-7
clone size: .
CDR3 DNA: TGCGCCAGCGGTCCTCCTGGGTCCGGCGAGCAGTACTTC
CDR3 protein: CASGPPGSGEQYF

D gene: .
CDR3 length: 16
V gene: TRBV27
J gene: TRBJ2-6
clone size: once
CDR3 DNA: TGTGCCAGCAGTGCAACAGGTCCCTCTGGGGCCAACGTCCTGACTTTC
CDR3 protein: CASSATGPSGANVLTF

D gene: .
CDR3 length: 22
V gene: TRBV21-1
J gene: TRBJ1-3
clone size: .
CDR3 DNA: TGTGCCAGCAGCAGAAAAGGGTCACCGGGACAGCATTCTGCTTACTCTGGAAACACCATATATTTT
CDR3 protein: CASSRKGSPGQHSAYSGNTIYF

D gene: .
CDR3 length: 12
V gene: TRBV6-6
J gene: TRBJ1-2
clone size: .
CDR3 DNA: TGTGCCAGCAGTTCTGTAAACTATGGCTACACCTTC
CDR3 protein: CASSSVNYGYTF

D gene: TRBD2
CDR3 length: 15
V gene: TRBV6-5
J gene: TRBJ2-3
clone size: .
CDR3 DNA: TGTGCCAGCAGGAAGCCCGGGACTAGTCGAGATACGCAGTATTTT
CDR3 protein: CASRKPGTSRDTQYF

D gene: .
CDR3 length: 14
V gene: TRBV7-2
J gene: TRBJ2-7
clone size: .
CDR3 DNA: TGTGCCAGCAGCCTAACGGGACTCTTATACGAGCAGTACTTC
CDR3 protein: CASSLTGLLYEQYF

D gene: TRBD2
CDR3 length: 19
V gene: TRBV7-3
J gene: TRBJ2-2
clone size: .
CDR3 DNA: TGTGCCAGCAGCTGTTATAAGTATGAGGGAGGGGAGTACCCCGGGGAGCTGTTTTTT
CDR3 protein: CASSCYKYEGGEYPGELFF

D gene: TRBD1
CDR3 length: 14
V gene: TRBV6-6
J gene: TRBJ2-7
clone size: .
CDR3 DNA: TGTGCCAGCAGGGGACAGGCGAGCTCCTACGAGCAGTACTTC
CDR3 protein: CASRGQASSYEQYF